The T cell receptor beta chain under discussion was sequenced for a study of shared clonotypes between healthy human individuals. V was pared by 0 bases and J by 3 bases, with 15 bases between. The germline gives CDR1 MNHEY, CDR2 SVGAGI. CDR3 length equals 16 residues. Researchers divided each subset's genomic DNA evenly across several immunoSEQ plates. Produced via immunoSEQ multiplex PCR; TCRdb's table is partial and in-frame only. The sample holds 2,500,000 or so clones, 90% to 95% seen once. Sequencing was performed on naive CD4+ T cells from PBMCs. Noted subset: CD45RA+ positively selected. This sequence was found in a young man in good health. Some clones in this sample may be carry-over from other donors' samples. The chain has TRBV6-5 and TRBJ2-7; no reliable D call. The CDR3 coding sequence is TGTGCCAGCAGTTACTCTTCAATTAGCAGGCACTACGAGCAGTACTTC. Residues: CASSYSSISRHYEQYF.